The 30 T cell receptor beta chains below all came from one sample that was sequenced in a study of blood T cell repertoires in COVID-19. This table comes from immunoSEQ multiplex PCR, and its TCRdb copy is limited to in-frame clones, with some not included. The sample includes around 300,000 clones, around 89% of them seen just once. The specimen was peripheral blood. These receptor sequences come from a woman in her 40s with COVID-19, enrolled during active disease.

This chain links TRBV19 with TRBJ2-2; a possible D gene is TRBD2 (6 bases). The CDR3 is 16 residues long. The germline V gene encodes CDR1 LNHDA and CDR2 SQIVND (reference sequence). Deletions cut 4 bases from V and 5 bases from J, with 17 bases between. The CDR3 DNA reads as TGTGCCAGTAGTACGCCGGGACTCCCTGGGACCGGGGAGCTGTTTTTT. Translation: CASSTPGLPGTGELFF.

The gene calls are TRBV18 and TRBJ1-1, with D possibly matching TRBD1 (6 bases). The length of the CDR3 is 16 residues. Per the germline V gene, CDR1 is KGHSH and CDR2 is LQKENI. Between the trimmed V and J ends, which lost 3 bases and 5 bases, there was a span of 19 bases. The CDR3 is CASSPRATGQETEAFF. Here the CDR3 DNA reads TGTGCCAGCTCACCTAGGGCGACAGGACAAGAAACTGAAGCTTTCTTT.

The chain couples TRBV7-2 to TRBJ1-5; D perhaps matches TRBD1 (5 bases). Germline V lookup: CDR1 SGHTA, CDR2 FQGNSA. The CDR3 length is 15 residues. V was cut by 6 bases and J by 0 bases, with 12 bases left in between. The CDR3 nucleotides read TGTGCCAGCAGAAGAACAGGAACTAGCAATCAGCCCCAGCATTTT. Translation gives CASRRTGTSNQPQHF.

This clone showed up just once. This rearrangement joins TRBV28 to TRBJ1-4; 10 nucleotides agree with TRBD1. This CDR3 contains 12 residues. CDR1 is MDHEN and CDR2 is SYDVKM in the germline V gene. The ends lost 8 bases at V and 8 bases at J; junction bases unmatched: 2. Written as DNA, the CDR3 is TGTGCCAGCCTGGACAGGGGGGAAAAACTGTTTTTT. Translating it yields CASLDRGEKLFF.

The rearrangement joins TRBV9 to TRBJ1-6, with TRBD1 matching 7 bases. The V gene end was trimmed by 3 bases and the J gene end by 10 bases; junction bases not matched to a gene: 7. Germline CDR1 reads SGDLS; CDR2 reads YYNGEE. The CDR3 spans 14 residues. The CDR3 region is CASSGGQVISPLHF. The CDR3 DNA follows: TGTGCCAGCAGCGGTGGACAGGTTATCTCACCCCTCCACTTT.

The chain links TRBV6-6 to TRBJ1-1, with D possibly TRBD1 on 6 matching bases. The germline V gene encodes CDR1 MNHNY and CDR2 SVGAGI (reference sequence). Trimming shortened V by 6 bases and J by 5 bases, and 16 bases separated the two germline ends. The CDR3 has 14 residues. In DNA form, the CDR3 reads TGTGCCAGCAGCCGGAAGGGGGGGGTTACTGAAGCTTTCTTT. Protein product: CASSRKGGVTEAFF.

The V call is TRBV28, the J call TRBJ1-5; 7 bases are shared with TRBD1. CDR3 length: 15 residues. CDR1 is MDHEN and CDR2 is SYDVKM in the germline V gene. The V segment lost 4 bases and the J segment 1 base; nucleotides outside the gene matches: 4. CDR3 sequence: CASSYLTGSNQPQHF. CDR3 nucleotides: TGTGCCAGCAGTTACTTGACAGGGAGCAATCAGCCCCAGCATTTT. Supplemented by reference TRBV28 and TRBJ1-5, the full variable domain reads DVKVTQSSRYLVKRTGEKVFLECVQDMDHENMFWYRQDPGLGLRLIYFSYDVKMKEKGDIPEGYSVSREKKERFSLILESASTNQTSMYLCASSYLTGSNQPQHFGDGTRLSIL.

V usage is TRBV28 and J usage is TRBJ1-2; 8 positions match TRBD1. Germline V gene data show CDR1 as MDHEN and CDR2 as SYDVKM. The CDR3 has 14 residues. The trim removed 2 bases at V and 8 bases at J, leaving 7 bases unmatched. The CDR3 DNA follows: TGTGCCAGCAGTTTACCAGGGGGCGCGGAAGGCTACACCTTC. This gives the protein CASSLPGGAEGYTF.

The gene calls are TRBV27 and TRBJ2-1; 10 positions agree with TRBD2. Trimming at V came to 5 bases and at J to 5 bases, leaving 3 bases not matched to a gene. Per the germline V gene, CDR1 is MNHEY and CDR2 is SMNVEV (reference sequence). The CDR3 runs 14 residues. The CDR3 region is CASSPGLADNEQFF. The CDR3 nucleotides read TGTGCCAGCAGTCCCGGACTAGCGGACAATGAGCAGTTCTTC.

This clone has only one observation. The chain is built from TRBV19 and TRBJ2-4; TRBD1 aligns across 9 bases. Germline lookup yields CDR1 LNHDA and CDR2 SQIVND (reference sequence). Unmatched junction bases numbered 13, after V lost 4 bases and J lost 0 bases. This CDR3 has 19 residues. The CDR3 DNA sequence: TGTGCCAGTAGTACAGGCCCCGGGACAGGGTCTTTAGCCAAAAACATTCAGTACTTC. Translated, it gives CASSTGPGTGSLAKNIQYF.

The chain combines TRBV20-1 with TRBJ2-3; TRBD1 might be the D (6 bases). Germline assignment: CDR1 DFQATT and CDR2 SNEGSKA (reference sequence). V was cut by 3 bases and J by 5 bases, with 18 bases left in between. The CDR3 consists of 15 residues. The DNA of the CDR3 is TGCAGTGCTAGTCATCGCGCGAGGGGGAAAGATACGCAGTATTTT. Translated: CSASHRARGKDTQYF.

The V gene is TRBV6-5, the J gene TRBJ1-5; 8 bases are shared with TRBD1. The germline CDR1 and CDR2 sequences are MNHEY and SVGAGI. The CDR3 totals 14 residues. V shed 5 bases and J 5 bases; nucleotides not matched to a gene: 5. The CDR3 DNA follows: TGTGCCAGCAGTCGCAGGGGGCGCGATCAGCCCCAGCATTTT. This translates into CASSRRGRDQPQHF.

This chain connects TRBV27 to TRBJ2-7; 11 bases agree with TRBD1. Germline V lookup: CDR1 MNHEY, CDR2 SMNVEV (reference sequence). V lost 6 bases to trimming and J lost 5 bases; unmatched junction nucleotides: 9. The CDR3 consists of 15 residues. The CDR3 sequence: CASSYRGDRGDEQYF. The DNA for the CDR3 is TGTGCCAGCAGCTATAGGGGGGACAGGGGGGACGAGCAGTACTTC.

The CDR3 DNA reads as TGTGCCAGCAGTTACTCCGGAGGGGTCGGAAACTATGGCTACACCTTC. This translates into CASSYSGGVGNYGYTF. The J gene is TRBJ1-2, the V gene TRBV6-2 or TRBV6-3, with D possibly TRBD1 on 5 matching bases. With 0 bases removed from V and 2 bases from J, the gap between germline ends came to 13 bases. Looked up from germline, CDR1 is MNHEY and CDR2 is SVGEGT. The CDR3 is 16 amino acids.

This rearrangement joins TRBV24-1 to TRBJ2-3; TRBD2 might be the D (6 bases). Germline values: CDR1 KGHDR, CDR2 SFDVKD. Trimming shortened V by 5 bases and J by 2 bases, and 13 bases separated the two germline ends. CDR3 size: 15 residues. CDR3 coding DNA: TGTGCCACCAGTGTGGGCGGGATGGACACAGATACGCAGTATTTT. As protein: CATSVGGMDTDTQYF.

CDR3 amino acids: CASSLLPPTLAGGGQETQYF. The CDR3 DNA reads TGTGCCAGTAGTCTCCTCCCCCCGACACTAGCGGGAGGGGGCCAAGAGACCCAGTACTTC. The chain has TRBV19 and TRBJ2-5; 13 nucleotides line up with TRBD2. Germline V gene sequence: CDR1 LNHDA, CDR2 SQIVND (reference sequence). The trim removed 5 bases at V and 1 base at J, leaving 16 bases unmatched. The CDR3 consists of 20 residues.

Written as DNA, the CDR3 is TGTGCCAGCAGAACCACGGGGGGCAGCACGGAGACCCAGTACTTC. Its translation: CASRTTGGSTETQYF. The gene calls are TRBV28 and TRBJ2-5; maybe TRBD2 (7 bases). The germline gives CDR1 MDHEN, CDR2 SYDVKM. Trimming stripped 6 bases from V and 5 bases from J, with 19 bases between. The CDR3 has 15 residues.

The rearrangement links TRBV20-1 to TRBJ2-1, with D unresolved. Trimming pared 4 bases from V and 5 bases from J, leaving 3 bases between. The CDR3 sequence is 10 residues long. The germline V gene encodes CDR1 DFQATT and CDR2 SNEGSKA (reference sequence). CDR3 protein: CSAIDNEQFF. The CDR3 coding sequence is TGCAGTGCTATAGACAATGAGCAGTTCTTC.

The chain combines TRBV5-6 with TRBJ2-7; TRBD2 aligns across 7 bases. This CDR3 region has 15 residues. Germline V gene sequence: CDR1 SGHDT, CDR2 YYEEEE. V gave up 4 bases and J gave up 1 base; unmatched junction bases: 8. As DNA, the CDR3 is TGTGCCAGCAGCCCCGGACTAGTAGGATCCTACGAGCAGTACTTC. Translated: CASSPGLVGSYEQYF.

V gene TRBV27 combines with J gene TRBJ1-1; D is possibly TRBD1 (5 bases). In germline, CDR1 is MNHEY, CDR2 SMNVEV (reference sequence). V was pared by 4 bases and J by 3 bases, with 9 bases between. The CDR3 sequence is 13 residues long. The CDR3 region is CASSWLGDTEAFF. Written as DNA, the CDR3 is TGTGCCAGCAGTTGGTTAGGGGACACTGAAGCTTTCTTT.

V is TRBV28 and J is TRBJ2-7, with no clear D. The CDR3 length is 14 residues. Germline-derived CDR1 and CDR2 are MDHEN and SYDVKM. The V gene lost 5 bases and the J gene lost 2 bases, with 13 bases spanning the gap. The CDR3 region has the DNA TGTGCCAGCAGTAACTCTCGGGTAGCCTACGAGCAGTACTTC. Translating it yields CASSNSRVAYEQYF.

This rearrangement joins TRBV2 to TRBJ1-5, with D possibly TRBD1 on 5 matching bases. Germline assignment: CDR1 SNHLY and CDR2 FYNNEI. V was trimmed by 1 base and J by 7 bases, leaving 11 bases between them. The CDR3 runs to 14 residues. The CDR3 DNA is TGTGCCAGCAGTGAAGACAGGACACCACAGCCCCAGCATTTT. Protein product: CASSEDRTPQPQHF.

The chain employs TRBV29-1 and TRBJ1-4; D might be TRBD1 (5 bases). This CDR3 comprises 11 residues. The V end lost 5 bases, the J end lost 7 bases, and 8 bases lay between the germline ends. The germline CDR1 and CDR2 sequences are SQVTM and ANQGSEA. CDR3 protein: CSVPRGEKLFF. The CDR3 region has the DNA TGCAGCGTTCCAAGGGGTGAAAAACTGTTTTTT. The entire variable domain, with the rest obtained from reference TRBV29-1 and TRBJ1-4, is as follows: SAVISQKPSRDICQRGTSLTIQCQVDSQVTMMFWYRQQPGQSLTLIATANQGSEATYESGFVIDKFPISRPNLTFSTLTVSNMSPEDSSIYLCSVPRGEKLFFGSGTQLSVL.

Details on this clone: Other DNA sequences from this sample encode an identical CDR3 as well. DNA for the CDR3: TGCGCCAGCAGCCGGGACAGGGTTAATTCACCCCTCCACTTT. Encoded protein: CASSRDRVNSPLHF. The gene calls are TRBV5-1 and TRBJ1-6; TRBD1 aligns across 9 bases. There are 14 residues in the CDR3. The junction had 2 bases not matched to a gene; V was cut back by 4 bases and J by 6 bases. In germline, CDR1 is SGHRS, CDR2 YFSETQ.

This sequence joins TRBV5-6 and TRBJ2-3; TRBD2 matches 7 bases. Germline V gene sequence: CDR1 SGHDT, CDR2 YYEEEE. J was trimmed by 7 bases and V by 2 bases; bases with no gene match: 7. CDR3 length equals 14 residues. This CDR3 is CASSFEGAGYTQYF. In DNA, the CDR3 is TGTGCCAGCAGCTTCGAGGGAGCGGGGTATACGCAGTATTTT.

This clone was observed a single time. The chain combines TRBV19 with TRBJ1-2; TRBD1 matches at 10 bases. V trimming: 3 bases; J trimming: 6 bases; junction bases outside the gene matches: 16. The CDR3 loop spans 18 amino acids. Germline V gene data show CDR1 as LNHDA and CDR2 as SQIVND (reference sequence). CDR3 bases: TGTGCCAGTAGTATGATTTGGACAGGGGGACGGAGACGAGATGGCTACACCTTC. The encoded protein is CASSMIWTGGRRRDGYTF.

V is TRBV18 and J is TRBJ1-2; TRBD1 is a possible D gene (5 bases). With 4 bases removed from V and 0 bases from J, the gap between germline ends came to 12 bases. Germline assignment: CDR1 KGHSH and CDR2 LQKENI. The CDR3 spans 15 residues. CDR3 protein: CASSRGQNTNYGYTF. CDR3 nucleotides: TGTGCCAGCTCACGCGGACAAAACACTAACTATGGCTACACCTTC.

This chain joins TRBV24-1 and TRBJ2-5; 8 bases line up with TRBD2. With V trimmed by 4 bases and J by 4 bases, 7 bases remained unmatched. CDR3 length: 15 residues. CDR1 is KGHDR, CDR2 SFDVKD, per germline. This CDR3 reads CATSDPTSGVETQYF. The CDR3 region has the DNA TGTGCCACCAGTGACCCCACTAGCGGCGTAGAGACCCAGTACTTC.

V usage is TRBV4-3 and J usage is TRBJ2-2; 9 positions agree with TRBD1. This CDR3 region has 17 residues. The J segment lost 4 bases and the V segment lost 1 base, leaving 7 bases of the junction unmatched. Germline V gene sequence: CDR1 LGHNA, CDR2 YSLEER. The CDR3 DNA is TGCGCCAGCAGCCAAGGGACGGGACAGGGTATCACCGGGGAGCTGTTTTTT. As protein: CASSQGTGQGITGELFF.

This clone appeared once. The chain links TRBV12-5 to TRBJ2-2, with 9 bases aligning to TRBD1. This CDR3 is built from 19 residues. Per germline, CDR1 LGHNT and CDR2 FRNRAP. V was clipped by 7 bases and J by 4 bases; unmatched bases: 19. In DNA form, the CDR3 reads TGTGCTAGTGACAACGGGACAGGGTACGGAAAGTTTATCACCGGGGAGCTGTTTTTT. Translating gives CASDNGTGYGKFITGELFF.